This T cell receptor (beta chain) was sequenced in a study of T-cell memory formation after mild COVID-19. Libraries for TCRalpha and TCRbeta carried sample barcodes and unique molecular identifiers via 5'RACE. TCRdb fed the 5' RACE reads into MiXCR, producing one record per CDR3 protein. The sample lists around 300,000 distinct CDR3 sequences; 14% were seen once. This CDR3 contains 16 residues. CDR1 MGHRA and CDR2 YSYEKL come from the germline V gene. With 3 bases removed from V and 4 bases from J, the gap between germline ends came to 15 bases. With regard to this clonotype: Its antigen remains unidentified.

Study conclusions and caveats: Most CD4+ clones that shrank were in CM and EM, while CD8+ ones turned up in EMRA.

The sequenced sample consisted of PBMCs or a T cell subset sorted from them (not recorded which). This clonotype originated in a man aged 18 to 35 who had mild COVID-19 (a few samples of this study predate the infection). Cell type and time point are not known. The genes are TRBV4-1 and TRBJ2-2, with D tentatively TRBD1 or TRBD2 (5 bases each). CDR3 region: CASSQILSGTTGELFF. The CDR3 nucleotides are TGCGCCAGCAGCCAGATCCTGTCAGGGACCACCGGGGAGCTGTTTTTT.